The present TCR beta chain was sequenced within a study of shared clonotypes between healthy human individuals (dated by TCRdb to 2018 to 2020). Background on the whole study: Three men and a couple of women, aged 18 to 49 years, made up the cohort. For each donor, CD4 naive and CD4 memory were each run on three plates, CD8 naive on two plates, and CD8 memory on one plate. The study deeply sequenced blood TCR repertoires of 5 or 6 healthy adults to estimate repertoire size and the extent of clonotype sharing between individuals. To increase sequencing depth and limit assay-specific biases, different laboratories used diverse techniques to prepare libraries and sequence TCR repertoires. Each donor's leukapheresis produced roughly between about 0.8 and 10 billion PBMCs.

Paper-wide results and their limitations: The genetic and exposure-history diversity represented was limited by the small number of donors. Sampling was restricted to blood, and TCR repertoires in tissues likely differ from the TCR repertoires found in blood. Pairwise subsampling indicated that sequencing depth was expected to affect the degree of clonotype sharing among donors. Sharing across several donors was observed for about 5% of naive CD4, 3% to 3.5% of naive CD8, 2% to 2.5% of memory CD4, and around 0.4% of memory CD8 clonotypes. Larger estimated clonotype richness was generally found for naive subsets than for memory subsets. Higher generation probabilities were observed for clonotypes shared by all four sorted-subset donors than for non-shared clonotypes. Even with the large sequencing depth, rarefaction of the sorted-subset datasets indicated that sequencing was incomplete.

Using the deep immunoSEQ assay, multiplex PCR amplified TCR CDR3 regions from genomic DNA. Extracted genomic DNA from each cell subset was distributed evenly across all wells of several immunoSEQ 96-well plates, and each plate was treated as a replicate. For sorted subsets, each replicate PCR was loaded with approximately 190 ng genomic DNA, equivalent to about 33,000 T cell genomes. Purified libraries were quantified with a Qubit 3.0 fluorometer, sized on a Bioanalyzer 2100, and re-quantified with the KAPA Library Quantification kit. Every immunoSEQ 96-well plate was sequenced on a dedicated single-read 150-cycle Illumina NextSeq 550 flow cell. The paper's processing steps were these. The immunoSEQ output contained only junctional sequences without quality scores, so filtering could not match that applied to full-length reads. To assign V/J genes and CDR3, sequences were annotated against IMGT germline references using PyIR, a Python wrapper for IgBLAST v1.9. Any read was removed if the V/J assignment was weak (E-value above 1e-6), the CDR3 was missing, or the read contained stop codons, out-of-frame junctions, or ambiguous translated residues. A V3J clonotype was defined by an identical inferred V gene, J gene, and CDR3 amino acid sequence. The percentage overlap between two repertoires was calculated by dividing the number of shared unique clonotypes by the size of the smaller repertoire. RTK rarefaction, the Chao1 estimator, and Recon v2.1 estimates of unobserved clonotypes were used to assess repertoire richness. Generation probabilities were computed with OLGA for all TCRbeta clonotypes obtained by the gDNA method from several donors. TCRdb took this table from immuneACCESS and kept in-frame rearrangements with V and J called. Such tables lack part of the clones; where checked against another copy, unresolved V genes explain under half of the gap, and the rest is unexplained. D and trimming come from the DNA, and the V and J calls and clone size come from that table. The sample profile shows some 650,000 clones; almost 97% of them were found once. The ten largest clones capture about 0.06% of the sample.

The V end gives up 0 bases and the J end 5 bases, leaving 3 bases in the junction not matched to a gene. From the cysteine up to the phenylalanine, the CDR3 has a length of 16 residues. Left in the record is the CDR3 DNA by itself, 48 bases read in frame from the first base. Sequences SGHVS (CDR1) and FQNEAQ (CDR2) are obtained from the germline V gene. Donors were healthy HIV-negative adults with no recently reported acute infections or vaccinations. Every donor was a Caucasian adult residing in Nashville, Tennessee, USA. CD4+ T cells were enriched by magnetic negative selection, after which naive cells were positively selected on CD45RA and the negative fraction was taken as the memory subset. After blood collection by leukapheresis, PBMCs were isolated using Ficoll-Histopaque density gradient centrifugation and then cryopreserved in the vapor phase of liquid nitrogen. Analytical flow cytometry was used to check the purity and quantity of each magnetically sorted T cell population. Genomic DNA was isolated from every sorted fraction and measured by UV absorbance on a Nanodrop 2000c.

This clone was seen only once. It lacks a known antigen. No quality values exist for individual bases; no much larger clone is one base distant. The rearrangement combines TRBV7-8 with TRBJ2-2; 10 nucleotides in the junction match TRBD2. Source material: naive CD4+ T cells sorted from blood. The intended sense of this specimen's cell subset or site label: CD45RA+ positively selected. This sequence was found in a woman younger than 45 in good health. The base sequence is TGTGCCAGCAGCTTAGCACTAGCGGGAACTACCGGGGAGCTGTTTTTT. Translated, it gives CASSLALAGTTGELFF.